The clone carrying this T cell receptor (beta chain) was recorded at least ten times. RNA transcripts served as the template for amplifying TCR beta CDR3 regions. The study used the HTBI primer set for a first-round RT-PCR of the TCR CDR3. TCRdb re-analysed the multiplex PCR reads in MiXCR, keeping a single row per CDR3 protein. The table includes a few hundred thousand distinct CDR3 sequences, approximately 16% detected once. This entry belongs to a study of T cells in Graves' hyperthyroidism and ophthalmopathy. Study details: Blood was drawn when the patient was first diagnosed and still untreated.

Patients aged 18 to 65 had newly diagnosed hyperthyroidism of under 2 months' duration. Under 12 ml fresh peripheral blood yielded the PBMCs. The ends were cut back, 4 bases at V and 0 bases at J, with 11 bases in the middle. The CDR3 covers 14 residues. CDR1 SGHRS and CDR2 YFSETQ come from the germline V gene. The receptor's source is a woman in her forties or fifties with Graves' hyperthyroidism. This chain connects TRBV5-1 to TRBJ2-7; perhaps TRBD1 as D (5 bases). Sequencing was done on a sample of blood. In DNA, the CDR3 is TGCGCCAGCAGCACTACAGGTAGCTCCTACGAGCAGTACTTC. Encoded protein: CASSTTGSSYEQYF.